This T cell receptor beta chain is drawn from a study of blood T cell repertoires in COVID-19. Study background: The United States, Italy and Spain were the sources of the acute and convalescent COVID-19 samples.

Assay: immunoSEQ multiplex PCR; the TCRdb copy retains only in-frame clones and omits some. Of about 150,000 clones in the sample, 75% to 90% were seen once. The germline V gene encodes CDR1 DFQATT and CDR2 SNEGSKA (reference sequence). The CDR3 contains 13 residues. V lost 3 bases to trimming and J lost 4 bases, with 13 bases between them. Sequencing was done on a sample of peripheral blood. This receptor was identified in a man of 80 years or more with acute or convalescent COVID-19. V and J are TRBV20-1 and TRBJ2-7; the D gene is possibly TRBD2 (6 bases). Written as DNA, the CDR3 is TGCAGTGCTAGTCCCGGCGGAGGGTACGAGCAGTACTTC. Its protein is CSASPGGGYEQYF.